The 24 T cell receptor beta chains below all came from one sample that was sequenced in a study of cytomegalovirus exposure and HLA in healthy donors. Clones were sequenced by immunoSEQ multiplex PCR, and TCRdb holds only the in-frame ones, with some missing. The sample yields more than 120,000 clones, about 87% seen once. The specimen was PBMCs. These receptor sequences come from a man in his late teens or twenties in good health and CMV-seropositive.

The V call is TRBV27, the J call TRBJ2-6; possible D gene TRBD1, 5 bases. CDR3 length: 19 residues. V was pared by 1 base and J by 2 bases, with 18 bases between. Germline CDR1 and CDR2: MNHEY and SMNVEV (reference sequence). The CDR3 region is CASSLFPRSGYPGANVLTF. In DNA, the CDR3 is TGTGCCAGCAGTTTATTCCCCCGGTCAGGGTATCCTGGGGCCAACGTCCTGACTTTC.

The chain combines TRBV6-4 with TRBJ2-2, with TRBD1 matching 7 bases. With 5 bases clipped from V and 6 bases from J, the junction kept 3 bases outside the gene matches. The CDR3 totals 13 residues. Germline lookup yields CDR1 MRHNA and CDR2 SNTAGT. The CDR3 reads CASSSDRAGELFF. The CDR3 bases are TGTGCCAGCAGTAGCGACAGGGCCGGGGAGCTGTTTTTT.

In DNA, the CDR3 is TGTGCCAGCAGCTCGGGACAGGGGACCGGGGAGCTGTTTTTT. Translating it yields CASSSGQGTGELFF. This chain connects TRBV7-3 to TRBJ2-2; 10 bases map to TRBD1. V lost 4 bases, J lost 5 bases, and 1 base stayed unmatched. Looked up from germline, CDR1 is SGHTA and CDR2 is FQGTGA. The CDR3 spans 14 residues.

V usage is TRBV29-1 and J usage is TRBJ2-1; D gene uncertain. The CDR3 runs to 12 residues. Trimming left V 7 bases short and J 10 bases short, with 17 bases between. CDR1 and CDR2 (germline): SQVTM, ANQGSEA. CDR3: CSAGGWVVEQFF. In nucleotides, the CDR3 is TGCAGCGCCGGCGGATGGGTGGTCGAGCAGTTCTTC.

The chain carries TRBV7-9 and TRBJ1-1; tentatively, D is TRBD1 (6 bases). Germline V gene sequence: CDR1 SEHNR, CDR2 FQNEAQ (reference sequence). Trimming shortened V by 5 bases and J by 4 bases, and 26 bases separated the two germline ends. The CDR3 extends over 18 amino acids. The CDR3 DNA sequence: TGTGCCAGCAGCCCCAACCCCGGGACATCAATATGGGGCACTGAAGCTTTCTTT. Amino acid sequence: CASSPNPGTSIWGTEAFF.

This sequence joins TRBV19 and TRBJ1-1; no clear D gene. With 4 bases removed from V and 4 bases from J, the gap between germline ends came to 7 bases. CDR1 is LNHDA, CDR2 SQIVND, per germline (reference sequence). The CDR3 consists of 12 residues. CDR3 sequence: CASSRSSTEAFF. Written as DNA, the CDR3 is TGTGCCAGTAGTAGGAGTAGCACTGAAGCTTTCTTT.

The chain couples TRBV5-8 to TRBJ1-5; weak D call: TRBD1 (6 bases). Trimming took off 1 base at V and 4 bases at J, with 15 bases between the two ends. There are 16 residues in the CDR3. CDR1 and CDR2 (germline): SGHTS, YDEGEE. The CDR3 coding sequence is TGTGCCAGCAGCTTGCGGTATACAGGGCTTAATCAGCCCCAGCATTTT. It yields the protein CASSLRYTGLNQPQHF.

This chain joins TRBV6-5 and TRBJ1-5; D not resolved. Germline-derived CDR1 and CDR2 are MNHEY and SVGAGI. Trimming shortened V by 4 bases and J by 6 bases, and 13 bases separated the two germline ends. The CDR3 totals 14 residues. DNA for the CDR3: TGTGCCAGCAGTTCCTTCGGGGAGGGTCAGCCCCAGCATTTT. Protein sequence: CASSSFGEGQPQHF.

This clone was seen more than once but under ten times. CDR3 in amino acids: CAWSVGETTEAFF. The CDR3 coding sequence is TGTGCCTGGAGTGTAGGGGAAACAACTGAAGCTTTCTTT. The chain is built from TRBV30 and TRBJ1-1, with TRBD1 as a possible D gene (5 bases). Germline CDR1 is GTSNPN and CDR2 is SVGIG (reference sequence). Trimming cost V 0 bases and J 5 bases, with 10 bases left between them. The CDR3 extends over 13 amino acids. Supplemented by reference TRBV30 and TRBJ1-1, the full variable domain reads SQTIHQWPATLVQPVGSPLSLECTVEGTSNPNLYWYRQAAGRGLQLLFYSVGIGQISSEVPQNLSASRPQDRQFILSSKKLLLSDSGFYLCAWSVGETTEAFFGQGTRLTVV.

The gene calls are TRBV11-3 and TRBJ2-2; TRBD2 is a possible D gene (6 bases). Per the germline V gene, CDR1 is SGHNT and CDR2 is YENEEA. The ends were cut back, 4 bases at V and 5 bases at J, with 11 bases in the middle. The CDR3 has 14 amino acids. CDR3 region: CASSWGTGTGELFF. The CDR3 nucleotides read TGTGCCAGCAGCTGGGGGACTGGAACCGGGGAGCTGTTTTTT. The entire variable domain, with the rest obtained from reference TRBV11-3 and TRBJ2-2, is as follows: EAGVVQSPRYKIIEKKQPVAFWCNPISGHNTLYWYLQNLGQGPELLIRYENEEAVDDSQLPKDRFSAERLKGVDSTLKIQPAELGDSAVYLCASSWGTGTGELFFGEGSRLTVL.

V usage is TRBV5-1 and J usage is TRBJ2-7; 8 nucleotides agree with TRBD2. Germline CDR1 and CDR2: SGHRS and YFSETQ. V was pared by 0 bases and J by 2 bases, with 7 bases of the junction left unmatched. The CDR3 is made up of 16 amino acids. The CDR3 DNA follows: TGCGCCAGCAGCTTGGAACTAGCGGCTCTTCCCTACGAGCAGTACTTC. The encoded protein is CASSLELAALPYEQYF.

This clone was detected only a few times. CDR3 sequence (DNA): TGTGCCAGCAGCGCCGGGACAGGGAGTGAAAAACTGTTTTTT. Translating gives CASSAGTGSEKLFF. J is TRBJ1-4 and V is TRBV6-5; 9 nucleotides align to TRBD1. The germline V gene encodes CDR1 MNHEY and CDR2 SVGAGI. V lost 6 bases to trimming and J lost 7 bases; unmatched junction nucleotides: 6. CDR3 size: 14 residues.

The chain recombines TRBV5-6 with TRBJ2-7; possibly TRBD1 for D (5 bases). The V end was cut by 2 bases, the J end by 6 bases, with 15 bases between. Germline CDR1 reads SGHDT; CDR2 reads YYEEEE. The CDR3 extends over 14 amino acids. CDR3 coding DNA: TGTGCCAGCAGCTTTAGCAGGACAACGATCGAGCAGTACTTC. Encoded protein: CASSFSRTTIEQYF. The variable domain in full, with the rest retrieved from reference TRBV5-6 and TRBJ2-7, is DAGVTQSPTHLIKTRGQQVTLRCSPKSGHDTVSWYQQALGQGPQFIFQYYEEEERQRGNFPDRFSGHQFPNYSSELNVNALLLGDSALYLCASSFSRTTIEQYFGPGTRLTVT.

This clone appeared once. The chain joins TRBV6-5 to TRBJ2-7; TRBD1 aligns across 8 bases. The CDR3 has 14 amino acids. With 7 bases clipped from V and 0 bases from J, the junction kept 5 bases outside the gene matches. Per the germline V gene, CDR1 is MNHEY and CDR2 is SVGAGI. The CDR3 region has the DNA TGTGCCAGCAAGGAGACAGGGGCCTCCTACGAGCAGTACTTC. It translates to CASKETGASYEQYF.

This sequence joins TRBV11-3 and TRBJ2-3, with a weak D call TRBD2 (6 bases). V was trimmed by 3 bases and J by 1 base, leaving 11 bases between them. The CDR3 extends over 15 amino acids. Germline CDR1 and CDR2: SGHNT and YENEEA. The CDR3 region has the DNA TGTGCCAGCAGCTTGGAAGGGGAGGGCACAGATACGCAGTATTTT. Amino acid sequence: CASSLEGEGTDTQYF.

This clone was seen only once. The chain couples TRBV15 to TRBJ2-7, with D possibly being TRBD1 (5 bases). Deletions cut 5 bases from V and 2 bases from J, with 16 bases between. CDR3 size: 15 residues. Germline V gene data show CDR1 as LNHNV and CDR2 as YYDKDF (reference sequence). CDR3 in DNA: TGTGCCACCAGCGGTACCAGACAGAGGACCTACGAGCAGTACTTC. Translating gives CATSGTRQRTYEQYF.

This clone has a single count. The chain couples TRBV18 to TRBJ2-2; 7 bases are a match to TRBD1. The CDR3 sequence is 16 residues long. The junction had 2 bases not matched to a gene; V was cut back by 0 bases and J by 1 base. Per the germline V gene, CDR1 is KGHSH and CDR2 is LQKENI. The CDR3 sequence: CASSPPTGLNTGELFF. In DNA, the CDR3 is TGTGCCAGCTCACCACCGACAGGGCTGAACACCGGGGAGCTGTTTTTT.

The rearrangement joins TRBV29-1 to TRBJ2-1, with TRBD2 identical over 8 bases. After removal of 2 bases from V and 9 bases from J, the junction contained 6 bases not matched to a gene. Germline V gene sequence: CDR1 SQVTM, CDR2 ANQGSEA. CDR3 size: 13 residues. The CDR3 region is CSVEWGAGAEQFF. The CDR3 DNA reads TGCAGCGTTGAATGGGGAGCGGGAGCTGAGCAGTTCTTC.

This clone appeared a single time. The chain joins TRBV18 to TRBJ2-5; the match to TRBD2 covers 11 bases. Looked up from germline, CDR1 is KGHSH and CDR2 is LQKENI. The ends lost 5 bases at V and 4 bases at J; junction bases unmatched: 9. The CDR3 covers 16 residues. The CDR3 nucleotides read TGTGCCAGCTCAACTCTAGCGGGAGGAAGAAGAGAGACCCAGTACTTC. Its protein product is CASSTLAGGRRETQYF.

This clone was picked up many times. The chain carries TRBV6-1 and TRBJ1-2; 12 bases map to TRBD1. The CDR3 has 19 residues. Trimming removed 4 bases from V and 0 bases from J; junction bases left unmatched: 12. In germline, CDR1 is MNHNS, CDR2 SASEGT. CDR3 residues: CASSGAGTGGEPSNYGYTF. The CDR3, as DNA: TGTGCCAGCAGTGGCGCCGGGACAGGGGGCGAACCCTCTAACTATGGCTACACCTTC.

CDR3 nucleotide sequence: TGTGCCAGCAGTGAAGCTAGCCTTTATGGAGGGGGCCCTGGGACCCAGTACTTC. Its translation: CASSEASLYGGGPGTQYF. The rearrangement uses TRBV6-1 and TRBJ2-5, with D tentatively TRBD1 (7 bases). Germline V gene data show CDR1 as MNHNS and CDR2 as SASEGT. Deletions cut 0 bases from V and 7 bases from J, with 24 bases between. This CDR3 has 18 amino acids.

This clone was observed a single time. The chain is built from TRBV18 and TRBJ1-4; TRBD1 is a possible D gene (6 bases). The CDR3 contains 14 residues. Germline V gene data show CDR1 as KGHSH and CDR2 as LQKENI. V lost 3 bases and J lost 2, with 7 bases in between. The CDR3 loop is CASSPRGTNEKLFF. CDR3 DNA sequence: TGTGCCAGCTCACCGAGGGGGACTAATGAAAAACTGTTTTTT.

This rearrangement joins TRBV6-5 to TRBJ2-7; 7 bases align to TRBD2. Germline V lookup: CDR1 MNHEY, CDR2 SVGAGI. The CDR3 consists of 16 residues. The J segment lost 2 bases and the V segment lost 4 bases, leaving 11 bases of the junction unmatched. The CDR3 bases are TGTGCCAGCAGTTCTCGGGGGGTCTTTATCGCCTACGAGCAGTACTTC. This translates into CASSSRGVFIAYEQYF.

The chain employs TRBV5-1 and TRBJ2-3; D might be TRBD2 (5 bases). This CDR3 is built from 15 residues. V lost 4 bases and J 3 bases, leaving 15 bases between the germline ends. Germline V gene data show CDR1 as SGHRS and CDR2 as YFSETQ. DNA of the CDR3: TGCGCCAGCAGCCCCGCTCCGGGGTGGACAGATACGCAGTATTTT. It codes for CASSPAPGWTDTQYF.